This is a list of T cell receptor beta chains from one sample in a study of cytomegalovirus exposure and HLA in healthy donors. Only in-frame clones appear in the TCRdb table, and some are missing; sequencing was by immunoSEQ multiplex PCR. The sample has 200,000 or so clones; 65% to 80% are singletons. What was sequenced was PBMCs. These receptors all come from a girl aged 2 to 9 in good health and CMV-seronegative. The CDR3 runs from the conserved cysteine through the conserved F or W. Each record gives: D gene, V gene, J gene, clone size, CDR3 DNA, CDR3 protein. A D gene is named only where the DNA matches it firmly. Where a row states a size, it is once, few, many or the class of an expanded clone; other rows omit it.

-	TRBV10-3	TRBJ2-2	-	TGTGCCATCAGCCCTAGTCGGACCGGGGAGCTGTTTTTT	CAISPSRTGELFF
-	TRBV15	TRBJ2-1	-	TGTGCCACCAGCAGAGTTCGGTCTAATGAGCAGTTCTTC	CATSRVRSNEQFF
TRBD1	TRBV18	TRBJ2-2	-	TGTGCCAGCTCACAACGGTCACCGGGACAGGGACCCACCGGGGAGCTGTTTTTT	CASSQRSPGQGPTGELFF
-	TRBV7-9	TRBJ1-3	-	TGTGCCAGCAGCTTTAACTCTGGAAACACCATATATTTT	CASSFNSGNTIYF
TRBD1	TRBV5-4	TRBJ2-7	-	TGTGCCAGCAGCTCCCGACAGGGGTCCTACGAGCAGTACTTC	CASSSRQGSYEQYF
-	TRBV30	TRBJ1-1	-	TGTGCCTGGGGGGACGGGGGAGAAGCTTTCTTT	CAWGDGGEAFF
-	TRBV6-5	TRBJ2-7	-	TGTGCCAGCAGTTACTCCCCGAGCTCCTACGAGCAGTACTTC	CASSYSPSSYEQYF
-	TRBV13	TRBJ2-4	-	TGTGCCAGCGGAGGGTTCCGAGCCAAAAACATTCAGTACTTC	CASGGFRAKNIQYF
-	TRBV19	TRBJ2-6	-	TGTGCCAGCGCGCAATCGCCTGGGGCCAACGTCCTGACTTTC	CASAQSPGANVLTF
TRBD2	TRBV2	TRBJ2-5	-	TGTGCCAGCAGCCGAGTAAGCGGGGGGTACCAAGAGACCCAGTACTTC	CASSRVSGGYQETQYF
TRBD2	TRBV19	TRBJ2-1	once	TGTGCCAGCCTATGGACTAGCGGGGGGGCTAATGAGCAGTTCTTC	CASLWTSGGANEQFF
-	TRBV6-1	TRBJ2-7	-	TGTGCCAGCAGTGAACTAGCCTCCTACGAGCAGTACTTC	CASSELASYEQYF
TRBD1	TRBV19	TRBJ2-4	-	TGTGCCAGTAGTATTTGGGACAGGGTGGACATTCAGTACTTC	CASSIWDRVDIQYF
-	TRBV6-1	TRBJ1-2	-	TGTGCCAGCAGTGAAGGCGGCAGGGACTCCTATGGCTACACCTTC	CASSEGGRDSYGYTF
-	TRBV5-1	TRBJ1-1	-	TGCGCCAGCAGCTTTCTCACAGGCTGGAACACTGAAGCTTTCTTT	CASSFLTGWNTEAFF
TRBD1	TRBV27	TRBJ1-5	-	TGTGCCAGCAGCGGAGGCAGACCCGGACAGGGTAGCAATCAGCCCCAGCATTTT	CASSGGRPGQGSNQPQHF
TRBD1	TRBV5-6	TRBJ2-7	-	TGTGCCAGCAGCTTTTCGGACAGGCTCTACTACGAGCAGTACTTC	CASSFSDRLYYEQYF
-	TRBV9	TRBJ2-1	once	TGTGCCAGCAGCGTAGAGGATCGGGGTCTGAGTGAGCAGTTCTTC	CASSVEDRGLSEQFF
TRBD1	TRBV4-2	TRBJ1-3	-	TGTGCCAGCAGTCCCGACAGGGCTTCTGGAAACACCATATATTTT	CASSPDRASGNTIYF
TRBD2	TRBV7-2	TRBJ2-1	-	TGTGCCAGCACACGACTAGCGGGAGTGTCTTACAATGAGCAGTTCTTC	CASTRLAGVSYNEQFF
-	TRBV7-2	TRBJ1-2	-	TGTGCCAGCAGCCTAAACGGACAGATCCTTAACTATGGCTACACCTTC	CASSLNGQILNYGYTF
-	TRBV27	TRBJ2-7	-	TGTGCCAGCAGTTTATTAGGAGGCTCCTACGAGCAGTACTTC	CASSLLGGSYEQYF
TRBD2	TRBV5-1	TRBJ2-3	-	TGCGCCAGCAGCGTACAACTAGCGGGAGTTGCCCCAGATACGCAGTATTTT	CASSVQLAGVAPDTQYF
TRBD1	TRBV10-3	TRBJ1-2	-	TGTGCCATCAGTGAGGAGATGGGCAGGGGGGTCTATGGCTACACCTTC	CAISEEMGRGVYGYTF
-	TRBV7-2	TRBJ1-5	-	TGTGCCAGCAGCTTTGGTGGAGAGAATCAGCCCCAGCATTTT	CASSFGGENQPQHF
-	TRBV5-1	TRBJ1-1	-	TGCGCCAGCAGCTTGAACAGGGCCACTGAAGCTTTCTTT	CASSLNRATEAFF
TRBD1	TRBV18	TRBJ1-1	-	TGTGCCAGCTCACCGGGACAGGGTGGTCTGAACACTGAAGCTTTCTTT	CASSPGQGGLNTEAFF
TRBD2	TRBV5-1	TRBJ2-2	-	TGCGCCAGCAGCTTGGCCGGTACTAGCGGGGCAGGGACCGGGGAGCTGTTTTTT	CASSLAGTSGAGTGELFF
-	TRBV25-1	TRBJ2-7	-	TGTGCCAGCAGTGAATTAGGGGCAGGGGGGAGCTACGAGCAGTACTTC	CASSELGAGGSYEQYF
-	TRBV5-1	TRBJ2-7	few	TGCGCCAGCAGCTTTACTGGCTCCTACGAGCAGTACTTC	CASSFTGSYEQYF
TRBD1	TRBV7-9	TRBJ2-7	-	TGTTCCAGCAGCTTAGATACGGACAGGGGGAAAGTTCACTTC	CSSSLDTDRGKVHF
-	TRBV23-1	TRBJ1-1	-	TGCGCCAGCAGGGCGGTCTCTATGAACACTGAAGCTTTCTTT	CASRAVSMNTEAFF
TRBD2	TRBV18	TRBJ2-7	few	TGTGCCAGCTCACCTCAGACTAGCGGGGGAACTAAGCCCTACGGGCAGTACTTC	CASSPQTSGGTKPYGQYF
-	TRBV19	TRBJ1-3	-	TGTGCCAGTAGTATATCGTGGACAGCTGGAAACACCATATATTTT	CASSISWTAGNTIYF
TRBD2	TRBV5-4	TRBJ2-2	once	TGTGCCAGCAGACAACTAGCGGGAGAACACACCGGGGAGCTGTTTTTT	CASRQLAGEHTGELFF
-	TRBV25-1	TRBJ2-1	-	TGTGCCAGCAGTGCGCTACCGAGCTCCTACAATGAGCAGTTCTTC	CASSALPSSYNEQFF
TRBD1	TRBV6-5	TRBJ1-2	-	TGTGCCAGCAGTTACCGGGGGACAGGGTTAGATGGCTACACCTTC	CASSYRGTGLDGYTF
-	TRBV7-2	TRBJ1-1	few	TGTGCCAGCAGCTCTCAGGCCGGGGTTCCTGAAGCTTTCTTT	CASSSQAGVPEAFF
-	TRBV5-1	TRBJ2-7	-	TGCGCCAGCAGCTTGGTCGAGAACTCCTACGAGCAGTACTTC	CASSLVENSYEQYF
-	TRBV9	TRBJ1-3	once	TGTGCCAGCAGCGTAACAGGGCTCTCAGGAAACACCATATATTTT	CASSVTGLSGNTIYF